This T cell receptor beta chain comes out of a study of T cell changes during pregnancy in multiple sclerosis. The data were produced by immunoSEQ multiplex PCR, yet TCRdb's version contains in-frame clones alone and is incomplete. The sample holds 80,000 to 100,000 clones, about nine tenths seen once. The junction had 8 bases not matched to a gene; V was cut back by 6 bases and J by 4 bases. CDR1 and CDR2 (germline): MRHNA, SNTAGT. There are 15 residues in the CDR3. The material was peripheral blood, obtained in the second trimester of pregnancy. The source of this sequence is a female donor in good health, enrolled as a control in a pregnancy study. This chain joins TRBV6-4 and TRBJ2-1, with TRBD2 matching over 8 bases. The CDR3 is CASSRDREGYNEQFF. The CDR3 DNA reads as TGTGCCAGCAGCCGGGACCGGGAGGGGTACAATGAGCAGTTCTTC.